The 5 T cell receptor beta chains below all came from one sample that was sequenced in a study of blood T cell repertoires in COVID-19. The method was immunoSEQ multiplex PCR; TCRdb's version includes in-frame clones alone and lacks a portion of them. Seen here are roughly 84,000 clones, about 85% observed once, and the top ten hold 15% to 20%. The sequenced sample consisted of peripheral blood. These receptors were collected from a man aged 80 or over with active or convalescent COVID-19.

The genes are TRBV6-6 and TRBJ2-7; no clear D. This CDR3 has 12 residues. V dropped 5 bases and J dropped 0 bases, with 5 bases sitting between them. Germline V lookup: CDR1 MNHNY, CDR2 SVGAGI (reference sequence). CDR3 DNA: TGTGCCAGCAGTCAGAGCTCCTACGAGCAGTACGTC. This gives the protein CASSQSSYEQYV.

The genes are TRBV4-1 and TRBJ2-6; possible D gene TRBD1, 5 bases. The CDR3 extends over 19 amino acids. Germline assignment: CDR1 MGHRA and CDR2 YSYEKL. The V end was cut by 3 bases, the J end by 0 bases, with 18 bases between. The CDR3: CASSHQGWGLGSGANVLTF. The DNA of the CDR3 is TGCGCCAGCAGCCATCAAGGATGGGGCTTGGGCTCTGGGGCCAACGTCCTGACTTTC.

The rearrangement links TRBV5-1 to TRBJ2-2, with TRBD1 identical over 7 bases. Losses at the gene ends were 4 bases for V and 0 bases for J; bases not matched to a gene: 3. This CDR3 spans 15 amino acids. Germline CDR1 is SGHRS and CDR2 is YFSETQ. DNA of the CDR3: TGCGCCAGCAGCCTAACAGGGGCGAACACCGGGGAGCTGTTTTTT. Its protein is CASSLTGANTGELFF. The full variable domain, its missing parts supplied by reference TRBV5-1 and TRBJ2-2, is KAGVTQTPRYLIKTRGQQVTLSCSPISGHRSVSWYQQTPGQGLQFLFEYFSETQRNKGNFPGRFSGRQFSNSRSEMNVSTLELGDSALYLCASSLTGANTGELFFGEGSRLTVL.

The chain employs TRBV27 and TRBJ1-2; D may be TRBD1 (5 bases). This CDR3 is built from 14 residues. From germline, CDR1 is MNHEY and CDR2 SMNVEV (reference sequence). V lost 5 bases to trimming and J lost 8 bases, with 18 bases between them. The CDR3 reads CASSPQGSSVGYTF. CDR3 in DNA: TGTGCCAGCAGTCCCCAGGGTTCCTCCGTGGGCTACACCTTC.

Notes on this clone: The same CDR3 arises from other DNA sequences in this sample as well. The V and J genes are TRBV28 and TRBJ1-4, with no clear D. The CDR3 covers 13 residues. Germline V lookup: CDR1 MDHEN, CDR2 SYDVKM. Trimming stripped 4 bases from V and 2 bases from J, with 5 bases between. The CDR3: CASSSGTNEKLFF. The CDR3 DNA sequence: TGTGCCAGCAGTTCCGGGACTAATGAAAAACTGTTTTTT.